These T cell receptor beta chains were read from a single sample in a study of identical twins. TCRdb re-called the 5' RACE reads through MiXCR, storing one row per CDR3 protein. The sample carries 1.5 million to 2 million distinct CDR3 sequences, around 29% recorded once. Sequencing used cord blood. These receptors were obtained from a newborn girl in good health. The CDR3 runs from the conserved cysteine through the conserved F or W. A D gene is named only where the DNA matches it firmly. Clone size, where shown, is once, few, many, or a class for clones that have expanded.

CDR3: CASSLTDRFYNEQFF; DNA: TGCGCCAGCAGCCTCACGGACAGGTTTTACAATGAGCAGTTCTTC; V: TRBV5-1; size: few; D: TRBD1; J: TRBJ2-1
CDR3: CASSRESTGELFF; DNA: TGTGCCAGCAGTCGTGAGAGCACCGGGGAGCTGTTTTTT; V: TRBV2; size: .; D: .; J: TRBJ2-2
CDR3: CASSYPDRELFF; DNA: TGTGCCAGCAGTTACCCCGACAGGGAACTGTTTTTT; V: TRBV6-6; size: .; D: TRBD1; J: TRBJ1-4
CDR3: CSAHTGRNSPLHF; DNA: TGCAGTGCCCACACCGGGAGAAATTCACCCCTCCACTTT; V: TRBV20-1; size: .; D: .; J: TRBJ1-6
CDR3: CAISEGGGTGEQFF; DNA: TGTGCCATCAGTGAAGGCGGGGGAACGGGTGAGCAGTTCTTC; V: TRBV10-3; size: few; D: TRBD2; J: TRBJ2-1
CDR3: CASSPYGQSYGYTF; DNA: TGTGCCAGCAGCCCATACGGACAGAGCTATGGCTACACCTTC; V: TRBV7-2; size: few; D: .; J: TRBJ1-2
CDR3: CASSQWGVSKTEAFF; DNA: TGTGCCAGCAGCCAGTGGGGGGTGTCAAAAACTGAAGCTTTCTTT; V: TRBV14; size: .; D: .; J: TRBJ1-1
CDR3: CASSYRRSGSGNEQYF; DNA: TGTGCCAGCAGTTATAGAAGAAGCGGGAGTGGCAATGAGCAGTACTTC; V: TRBV2; size: once; D: TRBD2; J: TRBJ2-7
CDR3: CATTQRNEQFF; DNA: TGTGCCACCACACAGAGAAATGAGCAGTTCTTC; V: TRBV15; size: many; D: .; J: TRBJ2-1
CDR3: CASSFLSVVNTEAFF; DNA: TGTGCCAGCAGTTTCTTAAGTGTTGTGAACACTGAAGCTTTCTTT; V: TRBV28; size: .; D: .; J: TRBJ1-1
CDR3: CASSLDSTGEQFF; DNA: TGCGCCAGCAGCTTGGACAGTACGGGCGAGCAGTTCTTC; V: TRBV5-1; size: .; D: .; J: TRBJ2-1
CDR3: CASSGVGQGSLTNTGELFF; DNA: TGTGCCAGCAGTGGCGTCGGACAGGGGAGTTTAACGAACACCGGGGAGCTGTTTTTT; V: TRBV28; size: few; D: TRBD1; J: TRBJ2-2
CDR3: CASSLTYNEQLF; DNA: TGTGCCAGCAGCCTTACCTACAATGAGCAGTTATTC; V: TRBV28; size: .; D: .; J: TRBJ2-1
CDR3: CAWSVKAGDPTKQYF; DNA: TGTGCCTGGAGTGTAAAAGCGGGGGACCCTACGAAGCAGTACTTC; V: TRBV30; size: .; D: TRBD2; J: TRBJ2-7
CDR3: CASSQLTETQYF; DNA: TGTGCCAGCAGCCAATTGACAGAGACCCAGTACTTC; V: TRBV5-4; size: few; D: .; J: TRBJ2-5
CDR3: CSVPPGLAKSIQYF; DNA: TGCAGTGTTCCTCCGGGACTAGCCAAAAGCATTCAGTACTTC; V: TRBV20-1; size: .; D: TRBD2; J: TRBJ2-4
CDR3: CAIRSGDGDEQFF; DNA: TGTGCCATTCGAAGCGGGGACGGTGATGAGCAGTTCTTC; V: TRBV10-3; size: .; D: TRBD2; J: TRBJ2-1
CDR3: CSASTSTDAQYF; DNA: TGCAGTGCTAGCACTAGCACAGATGCGCAGTATTTT; V: TRBV20-1; size: .; D: .; J: TRBJ2-3
CDR3: CASLTRYEQFF; DNA: TGTGCCAGTCTGACTAGGTATGAGCAGTTCTTC; V: TRBV6-1; size: .; D: .; J: TRBJ2-1
CDR3: CASSSRRTGVYGQYF; DNA: TGTGCCAGCAGCTCAAGGAGGACAGGGGTCTACGGGCAGTACTTC; V: TRBV11-2; size: .; D: TRBD1; J: TRBJ2-5
CDR3: CATSADREGIGYTF; DNA: TGTGCCACCAGTGCGGACAGGGAGGGCATTGGCTACACCTTC; V: TRBV24-1; size: once; D: TRBD1; J: TRBJ1-2
CDR3: CASSPRWTSGGPYNEQFF; DNA: TGTGCCAGCTCACCACGGTGGACTAGCGGGGGGCCCTACAATGAGCAGTTCTTC; V: TRBV18; size: few; D: TRBD2; J: TRBJ2-1
CDR3: CASSLVSGSPTDTQYF; DNA: TGTGCCAGCAGCTTAGTTTCGGGGTCCCCCACAGATACGCAGTATTTT; V: TRBV7-8; size: .; D: .; J: TRBJ2-3
CDR3: CASSQTGGASNEKLFF; DNA: TGTGCCAGCAGTCAAACAGGGGGCGCGTCTAATGAAAAACTGTTTTTT; V: TRBV2; size: once; D: TRBD1; J: TRBJ1-4
CDR3: CATSDLWNNEQFF; DNA: TGTGCCACCAGTGATTTGTGGAACAATGAGCAGTTCTTC; V: TRBV24-1; size: .; D: .; J: TRBJ2-1
CDR3: CSALRLATSPYNEQFF; DNA: TGCAGTGCTCTAAGACTAGCGACGTCCCCCTACAATGAGCAGTTCTTC; V: TRBV20-1; size: .; D: TRBD2; J: TRBJ2-1
CDR3: CASRTGTPGNEQFF; DNA: TGTGCCAGCAGGACAGGGACACCGGGGAATGAGCAGTTCTTC; V: TRBV2; size: few; D: TRBD1; J: TRBJ2-1
CDR3: CSARDRAGSSYNEQFF; DNA: TGCAGTGCTAGAGATCGGGCGGGGAGCTCCTACAATGAGCAGTTCTTC; V: TRBV20-1; size: few; D: .; J: TRBJ2-1
CDR3: CASSAGLGSYNEQFF; DNA: TGTGCCAGCAGCGCGGGGCTGGGCTCCTACAATGAGCAGTTCTTC; V: TRBV4-2; size: .; D: .; J: TRBJ2-1
CDR3: CASSLSAGMRSPLHF; DNA: TGTGCCAGCAGCTTGAGTGCGGGGATGAGATCACCCCTCCACTTT; V: TRBV11-2; size: .; D: .; J: TRBJ1-6
CDR3: CASSQDGGVLPKNIQYF; DNA: TGTGCCAGCAGCCAAGATGGTGGGGTGCTTCCCAAAAACATTCAGTACTTC; V: TRBV3-1; size: many; D: .; J: TRBJ2-4
CDR3: CASSPPTSTDTQYF; DNA: TGCGCCAGCAGTCCTCCCACCAGCACAGATACGCAGTATTTT; V: TRBV28; size: many; D: .; J: TRBJ2-3
CDR3: CASSLLAGARNEQFF; DNA: TGCGCCAGCAGCTTGCTCGCGGGGGCCCGCAATGAGCAGTTCTTC; V: TRBV5-1; size: few; D: .; J: TRBJ2-1
CDR3: CASSPLGRSYPSYEQYF; DNA: TGTGCCAGCAGCCCCCTGGGGCGATCCTACCCTTCGTACGAGCAGTACTTC; V: TRBV2; size: .; D: .; J: TRBJ2-7
CDR3: CATSRDKRGYTF; DNA: TGTGCCACCAGCAGAGATAAGCGGGGCTACACCTTC; V: TRBV15; size: few; D: .; J: TRBJ1-2
CDR3: CSARKDMGLYF; DNA: TGCAGTGCTAGGAAAGACATGGGATTGTACTTC; V: TRBV20-1; size: .; D: .; J: TRBJ2-4
CDR3: CSAGPPQGRHTEAFF; DNA: TGCAGTGCTGGACCGCCACAGGGAAGGCACACTGAAGCTTTCTTT; V: TRBV20-1; size: .; D: .; J: TRBJ1-1
CDR3: CSPPGALTTDTQYF; DNA: TGCAGCCCACCGGGAGCCCTCACAACAGATACGCAGTATTTT; V: TRBV20-1; size: .; D: .; J: TRBJ2-3
CDR3: CASSLFEAVNTEAFF; DNA: TGTGCCAGCAGCTTGTTTGAGGCTGTGAACACTGAAGCTTTCTTT; V: TRBV5-6; size: .; D: .; J: TRBJ1-1
CDR3: CSAKLAGAYNEQFF; DNA: TGCAGTGCTAAACTAGCGGGAGCCTACAATGAGCAGTTCTTC; V: TRBV20-1; size: few; D: TRBD2; J: TRBJ2-1
CDR3: CASSEIGERGDSYEQYF; DNA: TGTGCCAGCAGTGAAATAGGGGAGCGGGGGGACTCCTACGAGCAGTACTTC; V: TRBV2; size: few; D: TRBD2; J: TRBJ2-7
CDR3: CASSELVGARGYTF; DNA: TGTGCCAGCAGTGAATTGGTAGGGGCGCGGGGCTACACCTTC; V: TRBV2; size: .; D: .; J: TRBJ1-2
CDR3: CASSYLWIGDRGDGYTF; DNA: TGTGCCAGCAGCTACTTATGGATCGGGGACAGGGGAGATGGCTACACCTTC; V: TRBV11-2; size: .; D: TRBD1; J: TRBJ1-2
CDR3: CASSLVQGRYNEQFF; DNA: TGCGCCAGCAGCTTGGTTCAGGGGAGGTACAATGAGCAGTTCTTC; V: TRBV5-1; size: .; D: .; J: TRBJ2-1
CDR3: CASSRLAAGNEQFF; DNA: TGTGCCAGCAGTCGACTAGCGGCAGGGAATGAGCAGTTCTTC; V: TRBV6-2/TRBV6-3; size: few; D: TRBD2; J: TRBJ2-1